The subject of this entry is one T cell receptor beta chain. What it binds is unknown. This record comes from a study of OX40 agonist ivuxolimab in advanced cancers. Study at large: Enrolled patients in dose escalation had cancers that were hepatocellular carcinoma, melanoma, renal cell or head and neck cancer.

The repertoire was sequenced with immunoSEQ multiplex PCR; TCRdb's copy has only in-frame clones and lacks some. The sample shows tens of thousands of clones, 91% of them seen only once. Collection of blood occurred at baseline, at cycle 4 day 1, and at cycle 7 day 1. Study-wide results and caveats: Expanded clones were, on average, more numerous among CD8+ T cells than CD4+.

The specimen was CD4+ or CD8+ T cells sorted from blood, collected in a trial of the OX40 agonist ivuxolimab. The sequence derives from an adult with an advanced solid tumor such as melanoma, head and neck, liver or kidney cancer.

CDR3 DNA: TGTGCCAGCAGCTCAGAATCTGGGGCCTATATACTCAACGAGCAGTACTTC. Its protein is CASSSESGAYILNEQYF. V usage is TRBV5-6 and J usage is TRBJ2-7; tentatively, D is TRBD1 (5 bases). The ends were cut back, 3 bases at V and 5 bases at J, with 24 bases in the middle. The germline gives CDR1 SGHDT, CDR2 YYEEEE. This CDR3 comprises 17 residues.